What follows describes a single T cell receptor (beta chain). Antigen unknown. Through a sample-barcoded 5' primer and a J-beta primer mix, a second PCR was run for about 7 to 12 cycles. TCRdb independently ran MiXCR on the 5' RACE reads; one entry per CDR3 protein. The sample contains over 1,200,000 distinct CDR3 sequences, approximately 60% of which appear only once. Peripheral blood from each donor was collected in a volume of approximately 9.2 milliliters. Total RNA amounts of at least 6 micrograms were extracted per sample. The sample is drawn from a study of blood T cells in healthy people across ages. Study as a whole: The capture of about one barcoded beta molecule per two T cells was achieved by template switching.

Study-wide points: Per million T cells, TCR beta diversity dropped roughly linearly as age increased.

Sequenced: blood. The clonotype was recovered from a man younger than 35 in good health.

The CDR3 here is CSVHGRAAFF. The DNA of the CDR3 is TGCAGCGTCCACGGGAGGGCAGCTTTCTTT. The V gene is TRBV29-1, the J gene TRBJ1-1; D unresolved. CDR3 size: 10 residues. Germline V gene data show CDR1 as SQVTM and CDR2 as ANQGSEA. V was trimmed by 6 bases and J by 10 bases, leaving 12 bases between them.